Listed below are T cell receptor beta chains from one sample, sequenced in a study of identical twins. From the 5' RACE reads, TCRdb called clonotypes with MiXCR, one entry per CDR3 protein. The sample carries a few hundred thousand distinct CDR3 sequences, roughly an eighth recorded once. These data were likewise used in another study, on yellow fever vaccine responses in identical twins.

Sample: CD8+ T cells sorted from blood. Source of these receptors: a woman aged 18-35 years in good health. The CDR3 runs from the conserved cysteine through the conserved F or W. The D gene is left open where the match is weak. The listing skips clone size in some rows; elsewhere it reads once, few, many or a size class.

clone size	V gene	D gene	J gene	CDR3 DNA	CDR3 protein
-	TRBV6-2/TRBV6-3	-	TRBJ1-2	TGTGCCAGCAACCAAGCCCATCCCACGTATGGCTACACCTTC	CASNQAHPTYGYTF
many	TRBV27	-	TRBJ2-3	TGTGCCAGCAGTTTATCTTTCGCGACAGATACGCAGTATTTT	CASSLSFATDTQYF
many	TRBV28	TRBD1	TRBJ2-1	TGTGCCAGCAGCCCTCAGGGGGCGTCCTACAATGAGCAGTTCTTC	CASSPQGASYNEQFF
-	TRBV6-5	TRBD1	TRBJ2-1	TGTGCCAGCAGTTACTTGGGACAGGGAACCTACAATGAGCAGTTCTTC	CASSYLGQGTYNEQFF
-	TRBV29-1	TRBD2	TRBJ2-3	TGCAGCGTTTGTTCTAGCGGGGGGTCGAAAGATACGCAGTATTTT	CSVCSSGGSKDTQYF
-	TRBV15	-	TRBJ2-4	TGTGCCACCAGCAGAGAGAGCGCCGCTCGGGGGCGAATGAACATTCAGTACTTC	CATSRESAARGRMNIQYF
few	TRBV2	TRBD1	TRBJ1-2	TGTGCCAGCAGTCCTACCGGGACAGGGCTAGTATTAGGCTACACCTTC	CASSPTGTGLVLGYTF
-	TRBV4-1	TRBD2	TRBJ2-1	TGCGCCAGCAGCCAACTAGCGGGAGTTTTCGATGAGCAGTTCTTC	CASSQLAGVFDEQFF
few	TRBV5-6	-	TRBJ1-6	TGTGCCAGCAGTAGTGGGGATTCACCCCTCCACTTT	CASSSGDSPLHF
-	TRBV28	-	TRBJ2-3	TGTGCCAGCAGTATCCGACAGGCAGATACGCAGTATTTT	CASSIRQADTQYF